The 32 T cell receptor beta chains presented below share a single source sample, sequenced in a study of blood T cells in healthy people across ages. The second PCR ran about 6 to 12 cycles with a sample-barcoded 5' primer and J-beta primers. TCRdb used MiXCR to reprocess the 5' RACE reads, holding one entry per CDR3 protein. The data show about 1.4 million distinct CDR3 sequences, roughly 59% seen once. The source material was blood. Source of these receptors: a man younger than 30 in good health.

This clonotype has a handful of counts. V and J are TRBV13 and TRBJ1-1; 7 bases are shared with TRBD1. Trimming took 6 bases from V and 4 from J; bases not matched to a gene: 11. Germline V gives CDR1 PRHDT, CDR2 FYEKMQ (reference sequence). The CDR3 is 15 residues long. CDR3 in amino acids: CASSYRQGSPTEAFF. Written as DNA, the CDR3 is TGTGCCAGCAGTTACCGACAGGGAAGTCCCACTGAAGCTTTCTTT.

The chain links TRBV6-5 to TRBJ2-1; D not resolved. V lost 7 bases and J lost 10, with 23 bases in between. The CDR3 length is 15 residues. Germline CDR1 is MNHEY and CDR2 is SVGAGI. CDR3 sequence: CASNSPRIGVYEQFF. The CDR3 bases are TGTGCCAGCAATTCCCCACGGATCGGCGTGTACGAGCAGTTCTTC.

The rearrangement links TRBV4-1 to TRBJ1-2, with 8 positions matching TRBD1. Germline values: CDR1 MGHRA, CDR2 YSYEKL. J lost 4 bases, V lost 6 bases, and 16 bases had no gene match. This CDR3 is 17 amino acids long. In DNA form, the CDR3 reads TGCGCCAGCAGATACGGACAGGGAGGGCATAGTACCTATGGCTACACCTTC. This codes for CASRYGQGGHSTYGYTF.

The rearrangement links TRBV7-8 to TRBJ1-5, with D uncertain. Per the germline V gene, CDR1 is SGHVS and CDR2 is FQNEAQ. CDR3 size: 16 residues. The ends were cut back, 5 bases at V and 1 base at J, with 15 bases in the middle. CDR3 sequence: CASSPRRVASNQPQHF. As DNA, the CDR3 is TGTGCCAGCAGCCCCCGTCGTGTCGCGAGCAATCAGCCCCAGCATTTT.

This chain joins TRBV29-1 and TRBJ2-3, with 10 bases aligning to TRBD2. CDR1 is SQVTM and CDR2 is ANQGSEA in the germline V gene. The CDR3 consists of 15 residues. This CDR3 reads CGTPSGGIATDTQYF. CDR3 coding DNA: TGCGGTACCCCTAGCGGGGGTATAGCCACAGATACGCAGTATTTT.

V is TRBV5-5 and J is TRBJ2-7, with TRBD1 matching 7 bases. The J call may be mistaken, given a closer DNA end match to TRBJ2-5. This CDR3 is 14 amino acids long. Germline V gives CDR1 SGHKS, CDR2 YYEKEE (reference sequence). CDR3 amino acids: CASSWGEGAETQYF. CDR3 DNA sequence: TGTGCCAGCAGCTGGGGAGAGGGGGCGGAGACCCAGTACTTC.

This sequence joins TRBV18 and TRBJ1-3; D gene uncertain. Germline V gives CDR1 KGHSH, CDR2 LQKENI. CDR3 length: 16 residues. The V and J ends lost 3 bases and 0 bases respectively, with 12 bases between them. This CDR3 is CASSPDQLSSGNTIYF. The CDR3 nucleotides read TGTGCCAGCTCACCGGACCAATTAAGCTCTGGAAACACCATATATTTT.

The table lists this clonotype with a few counts. This may come from a read error, since a much larger clone is one base off. The rearrangement links TRBV5-1 to TRBJ2-5; D remains unclear. Trimming stripped 0 bases from V and 7 bases from J, with 13 bases between. CDR3 size: 14 residues. Germline V gene lookup returns CDR1 SGHRS and CDR2 YFSETQ. The DNA of the CDR3 is TGCGCCAGCAGCTTGGTGTCCGGGTTCGGGACCCAGTACTTC. Residues: CASSLVSGFGTQYF.

This chain links TRBV20-1 with TRBJ2-7; D assignment may be TRBD1 or TRBD2 (5 bases each). Germline V lookup: CDR1 DFQATT, CDR2 SNEGSKA (reference sequence). This CDR3 comprises 13 residues. Trimming took off 7 bases at V and 2 bases at J, with 15 bases between the two ends. The CDR3 is CSVSGTSAYEQYF. For the CDR3, the DNA is TGCAGTGTTTCGGGGACCAGTGCCTACGAGCAGTACTTC.

The V and J genes are TRBV7-2 and TRBJ2-3, with TRBD2 matching over 13 bases. Germline CDR1 and CDR2: SGHTA and FQGNSA. V lost 5 bases, J lost 4 bases, and 6 bases stayed unmatched. This CDR3 is built from 16 residues. The CDR3, as DNA: TGTGCCAGCAGCGCGGGACTAGCGGGGTTGTCAGATACGCAGTATTTT. Residues: CASSAGLAGLSDTQYF.

This clonotype was found a few times. In DNA form, the CDR3 reads TGTGCCAGCAGTAATCCGACAGTTTCTGCTTCTTATCAGCCCCAGCATTTT. Its protein is CASSNPTVSASYQPQHF. The V and J genes are TRBV12-3 or TRBV12-4 and TRBJ1-5; D might be TRBD1 (5 bases). The V end was cut by 5 bases, the J end by 5 bases, with 22 bases between. The CDR3 loop spans 17 amino acids.

This clonotype showed up just a few times. The chain has TRBV6-1 and TRBJ1-2; a possible D gene is TRBD1 (6 bases). In germline, CDR1 is MNHNS, CDR2 SASEGT. V lost 4 bases and J lost 8, with 14 bases in between. The CDR3 totals 13 residues. The CDR3 loop is CASSGTASRGYTF. The CDR3 DNA is TGTGCCAGCAGTGGGACAGCCAGCCGAGGCTACACCTTC.

This chain uses TRBV6-5 with TRBJ2-3; D may be TRBD1 (6 bases). CDR3 length: 16 residues. Germline V CDR1 and CDR2: MNHEY, SVGAGI. The V end lost 0 bases, the J end lost 0 bases, and 10 bases lay between the germline ends. Here the CDR3 DNA reads TGTGCCAGCAGTTACTCCGGACAGCCTAGCACAGATACGCAGTATTTT. This gives the protein CASSYSGQPSTDTQYF.

The chain couples TRBV7-9 to TRBJ1-2; D is ambiguous. V was trimmed by 5 bases and J by 5 bases, leaving 18 bases between them. The CDR3 length is 15 residues. CDR1 is SEHNR, CDR2 FQNEAQ, per germline (reference sequence). The CDR3 DNA is TGTGCCAGCAGCACTGGACCGGGGAGGCTATATGGCTACACCTTC. Its protein is CASSTGPGRLYGYTF.

This rearrangement joins TRBV4-3 to TRBJ2-1, with TRBD2 matching 7 bases. The end of the DNA is better explained by TRBJ2-7, so the J call may be wrong. This CDR3 spans 16 amino acids. The germline gives CDR1 LGHNA, CDR2 YSLEER. The CDR3 coding sequence is TGCGCCAGCAGCCAAGCCGGGGGGAGCTCCTACAATGAGCAGTACTTC. Amino acid sequence: CASSQAGGSSYNEQYF.

The chain has TRBV21-1 and TRBJ2-7; the DNA was not compared with TRBD2, the D call given in the table. TRBV21-1 is annotated as a pseudogene. The CDR3 is made up of 15 amino acids. CDR3 nucleotides: TGTGCCAGCAGCGCCGGACTAGCGCGTGTCTACGAGCAGTACTTC. It codes for CASSAGLARVYEQYF.

This clonotype has more than one count but fewer than ten. The chain combines TRBV14 with TRBJ2-3; 10 nucleotides agree with TRBD2. This CDR3 spans 18 amino acids. V lost 1 base, J lost 2 bases, and 9 bases stayed unmatched. CDR1 is SGHDN, CDR2 FVKESK, per germline. Here the CDR3 DNA reads TGTGCCAGCAGCCAAGGTTGGCTAGCGGGGGCCTACACAGATACGCAGTATTTT. It codes for CASSQGWLAGAYTDTQYF.

The CDR3 DNA reads TGTGCCAGCGACGCGAGGGCTAGCTGGGCAGATACGCAGTATTTT. Translation: CASDARASWADTQYF. This chain uses TRBV6-1 with TRBJ2-3; TRBD2 might be the D (5 bases). The CDR3 runs to 15 residues. The germline CDR1 and CDR2 sequences are MNHNS and SASEGT. Trimming cost V 8 bases and J 4 bases, with 19 bases left between them.

The chain uses TRBV7-9 and TRBJ2-5, with 13 nucleotides matching TRBD2. The CDR3 consists of 16 residues. In germline, CDR1 is SEHNR, CDR2 FQNEAQ (reference sequence). The junction had 9 bases not matched to a gene; V was cut back by 3 bases and J by 8 bases. Here the CDR3 DNA reads TGTGCCAGCAGCTTCACTAGCGGGGGGGCCTATGATACCCAGTACTTC. Translation: CASSFTSGGAYDTQYF.

CDR3 nucleotide sequence: TGCAGCGTTGAAGATCCGGGCAGGGGTAGTAATGAGCAGTTCTTC. This translates into CSVEDPGRGSNEQFF. The J gene is TRBJ2-1, the V gene TRBV29-1; D is possibly TRBD1 (6 bases). Trimming removed 0 bases from V and 7 bases from J, with 16 bases in between. The germline V gene encodes CDR1 SQVTM and CDR2 ANQGSEA. The CDR3 runs to 15 residues.

The rearrangement joins TRBV12-3 or TRBV12-4 to TRBJ2-3; TRBD2 might be the D (5 bases). The CDR3 has 15 amino acids. V was cut by 0 bases and J by 2 bases, with 9 bases left in between. The CDR3 DNA sequence: TGTGCCAGCAGTTTAGCTAGCGCTTCCACAGATACGCAGTATTTT. Residues: CASSLASASTDTQYF.

This rearrangement joins TRBV25-1 to TRBJ2-3, with unresolved D. Germline CDR1 is MGHDK and CDR2 is SYGVNS. The ends were cut back, 6 bases at V and 3 bases at J, with 13 bases in the middle. The CDR3 is 14 amino acids. This CDR3 is CASSRIGQTDTQYF. The CDR3 coding sequence is TGTGCCAGCAGCCGAATAGGTCAAACAGATACGCAGTATTTT.

The chain recombines TRBV7-8 with TRBJ2-4; 7 bases line up with TRBD1. The better agreement between TRBJ2-7 and the DNA end casts doubt on the J call. Germline V gene lookup returns CDR1 SGHVS and CDR2 FQNEAQ. This CDR3 region has 16 residues. The CDR3 DNA reads as TGTGCCAGCAGCTTTCCCCCGACAGGGTCTCACTACGAGCAGTACTTC. This encodes CASSFPPTGSHYEQYF.

This clonotype was found a few times. V gene TRBV29-1 combines with J gene TRBJ2-7, with D perhaps assigned TRBD1 or TRBD2 (5 bases each). Germline V lookup: CDR1 SQVTM, CDR2 ANQGSEA. Trimming removed 0 bases at V and 6 bases at J, with 9 bases between. This CDR3 is built from 12 residues. The CDR3 spells CSVEDWGSEQYF. As DNA, the CDR3 is TGCAGCGTTGAAGATTGGGGGAGCGAGCAGTACTTC.

The chain combines TRBV7-9 with TRBJ2-1; 7 positions match TRBD2. V lost 5 bases and J lost 2; bases outside the gene matches: 9. The CDR3 contains 16 residues. The V gene's germline CDR1 is SEHNR and CDR2 FQNEAQ (reference sequence). DNA of the CDR3: TGTGCCAGCAGCCCCCCGGGGGGACCAACCTACAATGAGCAGTTCTTC. This translates into CASSPPGGPTYNEQFF.

This rearrangement joins TRBV5-1 to TRBJ2-4; 10 bases line up with TRBD1. The assigned J gene may be wrong: the sequence end matches TRBJ2-7 better. This CDR3 has 15 amino acids. CDR1 is SGHRS and CDR2 is YFSETQ in the germline V gene. CDR3 residues: CASSLVPGQGYEQYF. CDR3 nucleotide sequence: TGCGCCAGCAGCTTGGTACCGGGACAGGGGTACGAGCAGTACTTC.

The chain has TRBV20-1 and TRBJ2-3; 9 nucleotides match TRBD2. Germline V CDR1 and CDR2: DFQATT, SNEGSKA (reference sequence). With V trimmed by 4 bases and J by 0 bases, 20 bases remained unmatched. The CDR3 extends over 20 amino acids. The CDR3 protein is CSANEQPGLAGLASTDTQYF. Written as DNA, the CDR3 is TGCAGTGCTAATGAGCAACCGGGACTAGCAGGCCTTGCTAGCACAGATACGCAGTATTTT.

Here the CDR3 DNA reads TGCAGTGCTAGCCTGGGATCCTCACAAGAGACCCAGTACTTC. Protein: CSASLGSSQETQYF. J is TRBJ2-4 and V is TRBV20-1; the D is unclear. The closer fit of TRBJ2-5 to the DNA end suggests the J call may be wrong. The CDR3 covers 14 residues. Germline assignment: CDR1 DFQATT and CDR2 SNEGSKA (reference sequence).

The chain recombines TRBV6-5 with TRBJ1-1; D uncertain. CDR1 is MNHEY and CDR2 is SVGAGI in the germline V gene. The CDR3 consists of 11 residues. Trimming shortened V by 2 bases and J by 11 bases, and 9 bases separated the two germline ends. In DNA, the CDR3 is TGTGCCAGCAGTTACAACGGGTTGGCTTTCTTT. Translated, it gives CASSYNGLAFF.

V usage is TRBV20-1 and J usage is TRBJ1-5; D is unresolved. The germline V gene has CDR1 DFQATT and CDR2 SNEGSKA (reference sequence). V dropped 2 bases and J dropped 6 bases, with 14 bases sitting between them. This CDR3 comprises 14 residues. The CDR3: CSARLRGPGQPQHF. CDR3 bases: TGCAGTGCTAGACTTCGGGGTCCGGGTCAGCCCCAGCATTTT.

This chain connects TRBV29-1 to TRBJ2-7; the D gene could be TRBD1 or TRBD2 (5 bases each). Trimming removed 1 base from V and 0 bases from J, with 13 bases in between. Germline values: CDR1 SQVTM, CDR2 ANQGSEA. The CDR3 consists of 15 residues. The CDR3 protein is CSVEGSGTASYEQYF. CDR3 nucleotide sequence: TGCAGCGTTGAAGGTTCAGGGACGGCCTCCTACGAGCAGTACTTC.

The rearrangement uses TRBV20-1 and TRBJ1-5; D is uncertain. The V gene lost 3 bases and the J gene lost 2 bases, with 5 bases spanning the gap. CDR1 DFQATT and CDR2 SNEGSKA come from the germline V gene (reference sequence). The CDR3 contains 12 residues. The DNA for the CDR3 is TGCAGTGCTAGCGTCCGCAATCAGCCCCAGCATTTT. Residues: CSASVRNQPQHF.